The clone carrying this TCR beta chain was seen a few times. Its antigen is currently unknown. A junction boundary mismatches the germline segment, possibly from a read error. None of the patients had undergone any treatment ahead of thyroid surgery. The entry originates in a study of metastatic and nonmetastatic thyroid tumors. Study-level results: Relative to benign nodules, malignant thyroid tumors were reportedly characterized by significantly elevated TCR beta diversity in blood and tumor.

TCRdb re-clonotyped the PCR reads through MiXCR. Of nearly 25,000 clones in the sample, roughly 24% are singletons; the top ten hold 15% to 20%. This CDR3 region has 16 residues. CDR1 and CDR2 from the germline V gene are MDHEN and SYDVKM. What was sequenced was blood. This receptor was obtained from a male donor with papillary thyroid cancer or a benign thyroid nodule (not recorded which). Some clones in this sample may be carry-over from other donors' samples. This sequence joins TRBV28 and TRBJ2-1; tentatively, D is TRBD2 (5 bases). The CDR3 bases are TGCGCCAGCAGAAGCCTCGGGATGGGCTATCTCAATGAGCAGTTCTTC. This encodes CASRSLGMGYLNEQFF.